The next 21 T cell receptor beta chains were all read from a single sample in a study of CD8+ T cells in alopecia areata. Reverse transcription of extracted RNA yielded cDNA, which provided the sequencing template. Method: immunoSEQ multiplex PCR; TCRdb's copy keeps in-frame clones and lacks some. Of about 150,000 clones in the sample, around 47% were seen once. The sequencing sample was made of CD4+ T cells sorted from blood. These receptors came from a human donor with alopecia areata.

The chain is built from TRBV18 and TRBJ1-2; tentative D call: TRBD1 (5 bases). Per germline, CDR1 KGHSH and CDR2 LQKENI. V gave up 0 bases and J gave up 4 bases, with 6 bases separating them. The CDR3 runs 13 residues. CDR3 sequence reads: CASSPPGAYGYTF. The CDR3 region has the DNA TGTGCCAGCTCACCACCAGGGGCCTATGGCTACACCTTC. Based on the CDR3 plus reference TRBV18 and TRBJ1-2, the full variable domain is NAGVMQNPRHLVRRRGQEARLRCSPMKGHSHVYWYRQLPEEGLKFMVYLQKENIIDESGMPKERFSAEFPKEGPSILRIQQVVRGDSAAYFCASSPPGAYGYTFGSGTRLTVV.

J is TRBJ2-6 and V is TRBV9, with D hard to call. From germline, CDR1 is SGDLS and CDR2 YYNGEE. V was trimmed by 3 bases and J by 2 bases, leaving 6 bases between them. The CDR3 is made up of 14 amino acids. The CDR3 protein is CASSDQAGANVLTF. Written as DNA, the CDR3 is TGTGCCAGCAGCGACCAAGCTGGGGCCAACGTCCTGACTTTC.

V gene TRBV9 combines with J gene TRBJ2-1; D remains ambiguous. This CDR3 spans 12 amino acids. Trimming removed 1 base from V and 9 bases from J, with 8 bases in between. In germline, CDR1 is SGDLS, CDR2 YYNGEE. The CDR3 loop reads CASSVLYGEQFF. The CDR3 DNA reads TGTGCCAGCAGCGTATTGTATGGTGAGCAGTTCTTC.

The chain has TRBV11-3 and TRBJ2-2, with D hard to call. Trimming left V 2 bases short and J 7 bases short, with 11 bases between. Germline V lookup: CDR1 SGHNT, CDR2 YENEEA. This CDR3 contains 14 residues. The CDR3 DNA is TGTGCCAGCAGCTTAATCCCCCTGGACGGGGAGCTGTTTTTT. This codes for CASSLIPLDGELFF.

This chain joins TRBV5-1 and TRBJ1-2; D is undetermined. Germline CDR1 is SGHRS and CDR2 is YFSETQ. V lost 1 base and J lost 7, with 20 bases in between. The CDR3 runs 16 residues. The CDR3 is CASSLYSLDGGSGYTF. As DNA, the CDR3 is TGCGCCAGCAGCTTGTATAGCCTCGACGGAGGCTCTGGCTACACCTTC.

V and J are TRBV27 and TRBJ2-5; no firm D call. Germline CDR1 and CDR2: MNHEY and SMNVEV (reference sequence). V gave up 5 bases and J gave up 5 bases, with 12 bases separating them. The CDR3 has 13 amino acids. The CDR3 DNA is TGTGCCAGCAGTCCCCTCCGGATGGAGACCCAGTACTTC. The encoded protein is CASSPLRMETQYF.

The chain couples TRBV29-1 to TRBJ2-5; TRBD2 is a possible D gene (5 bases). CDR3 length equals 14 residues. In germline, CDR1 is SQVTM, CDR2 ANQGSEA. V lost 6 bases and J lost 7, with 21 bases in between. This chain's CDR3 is CSVAPDSSGGTQYF. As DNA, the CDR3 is TGCAGCGTAGCCCCGGACTCATCCGGAGGGACCCAGTACTTC.

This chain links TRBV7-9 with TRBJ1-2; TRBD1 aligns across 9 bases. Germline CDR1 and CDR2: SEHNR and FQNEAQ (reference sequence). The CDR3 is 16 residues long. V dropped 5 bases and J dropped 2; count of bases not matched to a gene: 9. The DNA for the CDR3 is TGTGCCAGCAGCCCGGACAGGGGCGCTCTAAACTATGGCTACACCTTC. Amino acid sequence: CASSPDRGALNYGYTF. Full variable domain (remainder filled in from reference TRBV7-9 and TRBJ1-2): DTGVSQNPRHKITKRGQNVTFRCDPISEHNRLYWYRQTLGQGPEFLTYFQNEAQLEKSRLLSDRFSAERPKGSFSTLEIQRTEQGDSAMYLCASSPDRGALNYGYTFGSGTRLTVV.

The CDR3 DNA reads TGCGCCAGCAGCCAAGCTCCTAGCGGGAGAGGGGGAGAGACCCAGTACTTC. Amino acids: CASSQAPSGRGGETQYF. The rearrangement uses TRBV4-1 and TRBJ2-5, with 10 bases fitting TRBD2. The CDR3 runs 17 residues. CDR1 is MGHRA, CDR2 YSYEKL, per germline. The J segment lost 4 bases and the V segment lost 1 base, leaving 9 bases of the junction unmatched.

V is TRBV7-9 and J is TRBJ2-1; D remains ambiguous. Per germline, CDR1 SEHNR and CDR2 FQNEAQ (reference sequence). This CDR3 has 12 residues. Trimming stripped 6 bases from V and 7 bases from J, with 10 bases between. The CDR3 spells CASRRLGNEQFF. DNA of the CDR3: TGTGCCAGCAGAAGACTGGGGAATGAGCAGTTCTTC.

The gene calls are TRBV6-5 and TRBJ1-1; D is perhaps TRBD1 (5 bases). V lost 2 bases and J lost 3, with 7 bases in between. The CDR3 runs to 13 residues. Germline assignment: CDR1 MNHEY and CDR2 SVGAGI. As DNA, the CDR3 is TGTGCCAGCAGTTACAACAGGTACACTGAAGCTTTCTTT. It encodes CASSYNRYTEAFF.

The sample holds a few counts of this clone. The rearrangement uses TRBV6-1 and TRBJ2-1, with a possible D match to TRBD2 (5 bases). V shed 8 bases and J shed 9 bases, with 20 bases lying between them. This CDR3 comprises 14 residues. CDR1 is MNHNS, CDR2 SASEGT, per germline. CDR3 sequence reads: CASWESAGLGEQFF. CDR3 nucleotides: TGTGCCAGCTGGGAGAGCGCTGGGCTCGGTGAGCAGTTCTTC.

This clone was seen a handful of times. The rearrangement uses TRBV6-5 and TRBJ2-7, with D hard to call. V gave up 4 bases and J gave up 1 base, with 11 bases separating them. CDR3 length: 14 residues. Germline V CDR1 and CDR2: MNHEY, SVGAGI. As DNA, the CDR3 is TGTGCCAGCAGTTCTCTTAGACGATCCTACGAGCAGTACTTC. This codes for CASSSLRRSYEQYF.

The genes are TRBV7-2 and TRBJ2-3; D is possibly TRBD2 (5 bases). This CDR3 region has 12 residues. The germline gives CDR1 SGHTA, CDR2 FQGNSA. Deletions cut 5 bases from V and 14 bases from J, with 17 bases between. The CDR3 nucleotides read TGTGCCAGCAGCCCCTTTGGGAGCGGTCCGTATTTT. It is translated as CASSPFGSGPYF.

CDR3: CASSIREGQETQYF. The CDR3 DNA reads TGTGCCAGCAGCATACGGGAGGGCCAAGAGACCCAGTACTTC. The rearrangement uses TRBV6-5 and TRBJ2-5; TRBD2 matches 8 bases. The junction had 4 bases not matched to a gene; V was cut back by 6 bases and J by 1 base. Germline V gene lookup returns CDR1 MNHEY and CDR2 SVGAGI. The length of the CDR3 is 14 residues.

CDR3 sequence reads: CASSEGVGYEQYF. The CDR3 region has the DNA TGCGCCAGCAGCGAGGGGGTTGGATACGAGCAGTACTTC. This sequence joins TRBV5-1 and TRBJ2-7, with TRBD1 as a possible D gene (6 bases). Trimming removed 4 bases at V and 4 bases at J, with 12 bases between. The CDR3 loop spans 13 amino acids. CDR1 is SGHRS and CDR2 is YFSETQ in the germline V gene.

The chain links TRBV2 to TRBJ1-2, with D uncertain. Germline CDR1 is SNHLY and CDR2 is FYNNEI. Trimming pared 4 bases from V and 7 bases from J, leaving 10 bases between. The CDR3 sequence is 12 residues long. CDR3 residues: CASSAGVVGYTF. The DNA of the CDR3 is TGTGCCAGCAGTGCGGGTGTGGTTGGCTACACCTTC.

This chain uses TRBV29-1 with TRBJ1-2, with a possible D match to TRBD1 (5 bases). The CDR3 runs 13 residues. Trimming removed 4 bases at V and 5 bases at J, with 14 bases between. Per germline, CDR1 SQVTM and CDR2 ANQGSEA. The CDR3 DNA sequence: TGCAGCGTTGTCTTCGGACATATGTATGGCTACACCTTC. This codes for CSVVFGHMYGYTF.

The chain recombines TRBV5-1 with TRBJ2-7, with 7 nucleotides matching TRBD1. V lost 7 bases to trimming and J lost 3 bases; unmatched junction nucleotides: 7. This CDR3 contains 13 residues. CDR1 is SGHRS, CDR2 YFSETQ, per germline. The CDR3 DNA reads TGCGCCAGCCAAGGGACAGATCGCTACGAGCAGTACTTC. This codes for CASQGTDRYEQYF.

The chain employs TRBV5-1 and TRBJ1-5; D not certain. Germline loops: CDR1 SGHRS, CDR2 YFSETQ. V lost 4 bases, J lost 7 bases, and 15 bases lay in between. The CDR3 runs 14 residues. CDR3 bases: TGCGCCAGCAGCCTTGGGCTAGGCGGACAGCCCCAGCATTTT. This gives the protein CASSLGLGGQPQHF.

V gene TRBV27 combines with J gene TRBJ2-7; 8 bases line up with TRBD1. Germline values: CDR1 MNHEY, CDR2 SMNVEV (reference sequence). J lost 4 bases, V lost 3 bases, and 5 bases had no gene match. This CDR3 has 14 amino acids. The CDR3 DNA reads TGTGCCAGCAGTTTTGCAGGGGGCAGTTACGAGCAGTACTTC. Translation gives CASSFAGGSYEQYF.